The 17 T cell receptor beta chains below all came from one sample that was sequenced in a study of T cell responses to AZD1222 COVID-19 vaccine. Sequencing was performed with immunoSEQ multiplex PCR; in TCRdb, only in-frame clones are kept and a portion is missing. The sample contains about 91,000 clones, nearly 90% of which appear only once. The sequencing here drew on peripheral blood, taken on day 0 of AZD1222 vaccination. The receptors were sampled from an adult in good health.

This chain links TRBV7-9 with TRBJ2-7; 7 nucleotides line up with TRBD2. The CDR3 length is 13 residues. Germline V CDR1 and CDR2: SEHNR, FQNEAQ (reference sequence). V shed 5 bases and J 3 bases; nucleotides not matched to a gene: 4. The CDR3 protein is CASSRGDYYEQYF. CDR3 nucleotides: TGTGCCAGCAGCCGGGGGGACTACTACGAGCAGTACTTC.

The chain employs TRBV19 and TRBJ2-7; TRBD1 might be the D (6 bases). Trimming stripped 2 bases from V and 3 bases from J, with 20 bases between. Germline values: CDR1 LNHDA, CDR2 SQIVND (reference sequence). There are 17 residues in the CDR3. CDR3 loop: CASSINPGQSGYYEQYF. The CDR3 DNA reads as TGTGCCAGTAGTATAAACCCTGGACAGTCGGGTTACTACGAGCAGTACTTC.

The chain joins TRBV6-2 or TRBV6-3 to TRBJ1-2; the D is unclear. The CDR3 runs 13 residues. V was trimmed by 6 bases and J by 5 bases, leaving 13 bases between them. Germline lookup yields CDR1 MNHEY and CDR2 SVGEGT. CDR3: CASSNPPGYGYTF. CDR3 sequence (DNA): TGTGCCAGCAGCAACCCCCCGGGGTATGGCTACACCTTC.

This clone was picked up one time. The CDR3 sequence: CASSLGQPLNTEAFF. In DNA, the CDR3 is TGTGCCAGCAGCTTGGGACAGCCTCTGAACACTGAAGCTTTCTTT. This chain joins TRBV5-5 and TRBJ1-1; possible D gene TRBD1, 5 bases. This CDR3 region has 15 residues. Trimming pared 0 bases from V and 0 bases from J, leaving 9 bases between. Germline V gene lookup returns CDR1 SGHKS and CDR2 YYEKEE (reference sequence).

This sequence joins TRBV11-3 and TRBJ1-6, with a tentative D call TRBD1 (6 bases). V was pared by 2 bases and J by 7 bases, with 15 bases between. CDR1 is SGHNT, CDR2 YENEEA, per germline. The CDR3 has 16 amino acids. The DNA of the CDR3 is TGTGCCAGCAGCTTATTAGGGGGTAAGAGGAATTCACCCCTCCACTTT. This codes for CASSLLGGKRNSPLHF.

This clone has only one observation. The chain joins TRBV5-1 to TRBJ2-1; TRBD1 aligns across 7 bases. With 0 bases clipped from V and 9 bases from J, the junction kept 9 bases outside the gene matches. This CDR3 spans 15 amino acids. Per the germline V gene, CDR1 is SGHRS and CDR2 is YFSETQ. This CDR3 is CASSLEAGPGGEQFF. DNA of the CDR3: TGCGCCAGCAGCTTGGAGGCGGGCCCAGGGGGTGAGCAGTTCTTC. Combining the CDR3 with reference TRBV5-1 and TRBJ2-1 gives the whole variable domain KAGVTQTPRYLIKTRGQQVTLSCSPISGHRSVSWYQQTPGQGLQFLFEYFSETQRNKGNFPGRFSGRQFSNSRSEMNVSTLELGDSALYLCASSLEAGPGGEQFFGPGTRLTVL.

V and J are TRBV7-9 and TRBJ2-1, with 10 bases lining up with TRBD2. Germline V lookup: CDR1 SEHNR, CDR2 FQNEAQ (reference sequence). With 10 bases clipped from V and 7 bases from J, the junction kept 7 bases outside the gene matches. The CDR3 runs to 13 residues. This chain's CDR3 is CAIAGGGENEQFF. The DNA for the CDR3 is TGTGCCATAGCGGGAGGAGGGGAAAATGAGCAGTTCTTC.

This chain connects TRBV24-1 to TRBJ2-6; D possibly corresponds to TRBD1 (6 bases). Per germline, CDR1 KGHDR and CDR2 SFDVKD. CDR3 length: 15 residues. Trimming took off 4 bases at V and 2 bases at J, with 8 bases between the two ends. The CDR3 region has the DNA TGTGCCACCAGTGACAACAGGGCTGGGGCCAACGTCCTGACTTTC. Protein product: CATSDNRAGANVLTF.

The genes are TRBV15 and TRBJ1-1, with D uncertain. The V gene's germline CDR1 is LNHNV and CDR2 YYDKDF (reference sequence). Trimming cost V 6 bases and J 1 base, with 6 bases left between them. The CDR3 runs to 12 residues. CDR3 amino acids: CATRQRNTEAFF. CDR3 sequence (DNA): TGTGCCACCAGACAGCGGAACACTGAAGCTTTCTTT.

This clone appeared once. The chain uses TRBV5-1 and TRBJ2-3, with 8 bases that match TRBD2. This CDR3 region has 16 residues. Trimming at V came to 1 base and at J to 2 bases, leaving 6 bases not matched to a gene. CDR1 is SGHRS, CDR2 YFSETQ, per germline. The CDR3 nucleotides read TGCGCCAGCAGCTTGCCCACTAGCGGTTCCACAGATACGCAGTATTTT. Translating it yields CASSLPTSGSTDTQYF.

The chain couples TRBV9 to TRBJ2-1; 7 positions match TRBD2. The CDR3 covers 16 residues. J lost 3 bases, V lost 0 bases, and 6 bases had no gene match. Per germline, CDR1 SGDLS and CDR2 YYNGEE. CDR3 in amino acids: CASSVGAGVSYNEQFF. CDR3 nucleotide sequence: TGTGCCAGCAGCGTAGGGGCGGGAGTCAGCTACAATGAGCAGTTCTTC.

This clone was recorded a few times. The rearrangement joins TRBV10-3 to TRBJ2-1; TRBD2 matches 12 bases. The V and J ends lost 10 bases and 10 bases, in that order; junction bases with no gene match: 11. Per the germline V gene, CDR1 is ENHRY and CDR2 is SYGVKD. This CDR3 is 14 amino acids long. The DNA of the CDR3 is TGTGCCACGGGACTAGCGGGCTATCAGAGGGAGCAGTTCTTC. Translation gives CATGLAGYQREQFF.

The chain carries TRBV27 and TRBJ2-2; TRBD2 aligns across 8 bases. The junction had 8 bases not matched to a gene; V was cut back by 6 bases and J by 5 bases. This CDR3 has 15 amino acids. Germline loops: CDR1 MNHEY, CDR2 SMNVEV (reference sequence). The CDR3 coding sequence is TGTGCCAGCAGCCGCGGGGGGCAAGGAACCGGGGAGCTGTTTTTT. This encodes CASSRGGQGTGELFF.

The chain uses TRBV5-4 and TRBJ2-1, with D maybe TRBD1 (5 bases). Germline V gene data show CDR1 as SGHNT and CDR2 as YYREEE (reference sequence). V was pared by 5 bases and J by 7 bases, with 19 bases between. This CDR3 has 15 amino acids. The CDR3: CASRDTGGRRNEQFF. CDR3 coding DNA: TGTGCCAGCAGAGATACAGGTGGGCGTCGAAATGAGCAGTTCTTC.

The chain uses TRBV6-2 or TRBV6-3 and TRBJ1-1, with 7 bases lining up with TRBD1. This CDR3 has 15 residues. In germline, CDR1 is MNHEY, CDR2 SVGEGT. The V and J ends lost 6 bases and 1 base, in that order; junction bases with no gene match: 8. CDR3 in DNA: TGTGCCAGCAGCTTACTCGGACAGGCGAACACTGAAGCTTTCTTT. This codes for CASSLLGQANTEAFF.

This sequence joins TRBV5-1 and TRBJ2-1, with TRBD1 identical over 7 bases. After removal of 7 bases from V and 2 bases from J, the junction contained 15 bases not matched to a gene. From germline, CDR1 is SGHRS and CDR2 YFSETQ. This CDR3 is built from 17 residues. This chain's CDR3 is CASRPNPDRVTYNEQFF. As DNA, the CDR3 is TGCGCCAGCCGCCCTAACCCTGACAGGGTGACCTACAATGAGCAGTTCTTC.

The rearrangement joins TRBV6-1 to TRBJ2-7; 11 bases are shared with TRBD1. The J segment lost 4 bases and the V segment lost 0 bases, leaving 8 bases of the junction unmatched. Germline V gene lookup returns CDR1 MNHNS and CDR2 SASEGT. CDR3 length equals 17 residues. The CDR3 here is CASSEALRTGGSYEQYF. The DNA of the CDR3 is TGTGCCAGCAGTGAAGCGCTTCGGACAGGGGGCAGTTACGAGCAGTACTTC.